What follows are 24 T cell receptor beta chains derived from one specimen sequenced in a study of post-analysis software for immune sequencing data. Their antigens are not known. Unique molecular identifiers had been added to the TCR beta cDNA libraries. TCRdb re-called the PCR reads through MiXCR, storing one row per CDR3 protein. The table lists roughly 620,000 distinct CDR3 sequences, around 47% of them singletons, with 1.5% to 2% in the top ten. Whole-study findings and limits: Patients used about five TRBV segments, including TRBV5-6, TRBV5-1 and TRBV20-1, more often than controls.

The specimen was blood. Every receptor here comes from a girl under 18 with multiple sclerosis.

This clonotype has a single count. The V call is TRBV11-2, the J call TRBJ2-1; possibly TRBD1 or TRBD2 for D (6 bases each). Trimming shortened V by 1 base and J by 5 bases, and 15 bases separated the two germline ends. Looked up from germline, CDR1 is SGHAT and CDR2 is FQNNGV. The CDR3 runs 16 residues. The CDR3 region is CASSLVLDRTNNEQFF. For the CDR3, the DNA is TGTGCCAGCAGCTTAGTCCTCGACAGGACTAACAATGAGCAGTTCTTC.

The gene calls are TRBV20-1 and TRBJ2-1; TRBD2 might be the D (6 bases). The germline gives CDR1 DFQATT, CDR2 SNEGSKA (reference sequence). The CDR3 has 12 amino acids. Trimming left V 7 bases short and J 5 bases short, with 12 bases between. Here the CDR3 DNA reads TGCAGTGGGCAACTAGCCAACAATGAGCAGTTCTTC. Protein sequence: CSGQLANNEQFF.

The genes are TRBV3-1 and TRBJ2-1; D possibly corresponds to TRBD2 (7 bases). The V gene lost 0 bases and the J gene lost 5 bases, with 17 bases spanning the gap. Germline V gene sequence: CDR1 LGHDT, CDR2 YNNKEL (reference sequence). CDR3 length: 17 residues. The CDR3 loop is CASSQEKRGGPNNEQFF. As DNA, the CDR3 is TGTGCCAGCAGCCAAGAGAAGAGGGGGGGGCCGAACAATGAGCAGTTCTTC.

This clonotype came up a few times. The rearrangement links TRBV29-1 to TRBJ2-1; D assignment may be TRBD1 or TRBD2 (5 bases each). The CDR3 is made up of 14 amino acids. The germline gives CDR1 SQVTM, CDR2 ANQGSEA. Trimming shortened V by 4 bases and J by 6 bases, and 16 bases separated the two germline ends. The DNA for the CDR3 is TGCAGCGTTGTGGTTCAGGGCCGGGGCAATGAGCAGTTCTTC. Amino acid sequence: CSVVVQGRGNEQFF.

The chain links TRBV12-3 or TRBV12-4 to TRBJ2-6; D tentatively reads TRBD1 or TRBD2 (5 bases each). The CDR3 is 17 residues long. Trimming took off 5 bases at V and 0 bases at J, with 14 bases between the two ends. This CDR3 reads CASSPGTAASGANVLTF. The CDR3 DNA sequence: TGTGCCAGCAGTCCCGGGACGGCCGCCTCTGGGGCCAACGTCCTGACTTTC.

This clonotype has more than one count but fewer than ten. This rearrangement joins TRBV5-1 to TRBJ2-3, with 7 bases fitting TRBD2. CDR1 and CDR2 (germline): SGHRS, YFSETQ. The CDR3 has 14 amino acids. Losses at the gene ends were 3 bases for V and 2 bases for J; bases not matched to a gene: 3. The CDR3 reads CASSYGLDTDTQYF. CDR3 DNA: TGCGCCAGCAGCTACGGACTAGACACAGATACGCAGTATTTT.

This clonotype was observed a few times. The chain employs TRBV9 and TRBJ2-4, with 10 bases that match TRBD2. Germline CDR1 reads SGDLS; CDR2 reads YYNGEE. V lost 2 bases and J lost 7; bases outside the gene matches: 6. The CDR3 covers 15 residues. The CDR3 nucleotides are TGTGCCAGCAGCGTCGAAGCGGGGGGGCCGAACATTCAGTACTTC. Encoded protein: CASSVEAGGPNIQYF.

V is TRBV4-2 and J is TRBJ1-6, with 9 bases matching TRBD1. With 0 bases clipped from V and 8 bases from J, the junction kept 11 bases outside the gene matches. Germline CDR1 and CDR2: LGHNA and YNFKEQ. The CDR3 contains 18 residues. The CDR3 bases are TGTGCCAGCAGCCAAGATGGTACAACAGGGGGCTTTCATTCACCCCTCCACTTT. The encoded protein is CASSQDGTTGGFHSPLHF.

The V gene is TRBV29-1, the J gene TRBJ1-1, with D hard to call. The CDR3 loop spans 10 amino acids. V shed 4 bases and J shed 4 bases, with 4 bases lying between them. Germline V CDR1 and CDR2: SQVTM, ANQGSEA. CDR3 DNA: TGCAGCGTTGGCCCCACTGAAGCTTTCTTT. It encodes CSVGPTEAFF.

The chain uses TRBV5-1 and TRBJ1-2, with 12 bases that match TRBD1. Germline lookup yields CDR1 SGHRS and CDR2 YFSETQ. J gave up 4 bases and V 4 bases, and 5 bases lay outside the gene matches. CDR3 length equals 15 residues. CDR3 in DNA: TGCGCCAGCAGCCAAAAGGGACAGGGGGCCTATGGCTACACCTTC. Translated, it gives CASSQKGQGAYGYTF. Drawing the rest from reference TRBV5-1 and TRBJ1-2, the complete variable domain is KAGVTQTPRYLIKTRGQQVTLSCSPISGHRSVSWYQQTPGQGLQFLFEYFSETQRNKGNFPGRFSGRQFSNSRSEMNVSTLELGDSALYLCASSQKGQGAYGYTFGSGTRLTVV.

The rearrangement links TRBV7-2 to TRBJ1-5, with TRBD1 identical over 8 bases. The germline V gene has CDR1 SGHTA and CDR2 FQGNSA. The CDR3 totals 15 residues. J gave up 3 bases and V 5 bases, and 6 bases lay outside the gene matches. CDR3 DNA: TGTGCCAGCAGCGTGACAGGGGTGCTCAATCAGCCCCAGCATTTT. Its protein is CASSVTGVLNQPQHF.

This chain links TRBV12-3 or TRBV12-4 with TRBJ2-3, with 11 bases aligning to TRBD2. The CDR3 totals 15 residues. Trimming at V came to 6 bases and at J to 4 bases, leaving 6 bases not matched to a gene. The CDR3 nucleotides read TGTGCCAGCAGGGAACTAGCGGGAGATCCAGATACGCAGTATTTT. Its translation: CASRELAGDPDTQYF.

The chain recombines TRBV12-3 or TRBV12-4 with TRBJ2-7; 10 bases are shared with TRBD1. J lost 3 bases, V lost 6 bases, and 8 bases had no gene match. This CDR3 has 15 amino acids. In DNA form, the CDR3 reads TGTGCCAGCAGCCCGGGACAGGGGACAGGCTACGAGCAGTACTTC. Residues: CASSPGQGTGYEQYF.

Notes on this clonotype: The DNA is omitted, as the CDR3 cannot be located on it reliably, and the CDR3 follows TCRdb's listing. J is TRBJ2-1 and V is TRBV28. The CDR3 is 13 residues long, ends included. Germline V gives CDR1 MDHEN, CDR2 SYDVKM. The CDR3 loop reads CASSFGEGNEQFF.

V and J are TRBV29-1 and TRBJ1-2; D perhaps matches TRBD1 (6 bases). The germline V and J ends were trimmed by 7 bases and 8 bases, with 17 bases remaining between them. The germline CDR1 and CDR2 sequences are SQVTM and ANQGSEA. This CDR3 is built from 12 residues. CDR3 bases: TGCAGCGCCTGGAAGGGGGGGAGAGGCTACACCTTC. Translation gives CSAWKGGRGYTF. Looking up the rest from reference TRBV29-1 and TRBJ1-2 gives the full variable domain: SAVISQKPSRDICQRGTSLTIQCQVDSQVTMMFWYRQQPGQSLTLIATANQGSEATYESGFVIDKFPISRPNLTFSTLTVSNMSPEDSSIYLCSAWKGGRGYTFGSGTRLTVV.

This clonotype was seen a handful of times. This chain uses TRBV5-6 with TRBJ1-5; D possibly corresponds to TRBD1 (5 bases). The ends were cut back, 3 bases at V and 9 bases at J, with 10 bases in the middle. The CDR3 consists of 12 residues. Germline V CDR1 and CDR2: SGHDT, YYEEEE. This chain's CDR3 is CASSSAGLPQHF. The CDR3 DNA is TGTGCCAGCAGCTCCGCAGGGTTGCCCCAGCATTTT.

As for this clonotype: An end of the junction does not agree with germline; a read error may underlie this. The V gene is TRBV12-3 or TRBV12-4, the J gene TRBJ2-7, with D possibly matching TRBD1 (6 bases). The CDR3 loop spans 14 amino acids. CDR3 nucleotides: TGTGCCAGCAGTTTCGTGGGACAATCCTACAAGCAGTACTTC. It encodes CASSFVGQSYKQYF.

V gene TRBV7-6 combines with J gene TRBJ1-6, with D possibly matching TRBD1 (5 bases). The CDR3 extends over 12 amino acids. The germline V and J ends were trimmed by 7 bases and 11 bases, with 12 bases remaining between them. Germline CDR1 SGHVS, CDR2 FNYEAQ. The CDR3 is CASTSPGAPLHF. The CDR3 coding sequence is TGTGCCAGCACCTCCCCGGGGGCACCCCTCCACTTT.

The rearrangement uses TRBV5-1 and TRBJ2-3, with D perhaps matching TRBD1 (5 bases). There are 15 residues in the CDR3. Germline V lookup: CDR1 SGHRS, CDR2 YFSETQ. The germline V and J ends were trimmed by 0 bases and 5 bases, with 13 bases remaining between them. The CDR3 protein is CASSLEGQGGDTQYF. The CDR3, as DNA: TGCGCCAGCAGCTTGGAGGGGCAGGGTGGAGATACGCAGTATTTT.

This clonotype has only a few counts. The CDR3 nucleotides are TGTGCCAGCAGCTCCGGGTGGGGAACTGGGGCCAACGTCCTGACTTTC. Amino acid sequence: CASSSGWGTGANVLTF. The rearrangement uses TRBV7-6 and TRBJ2-6; no firm D call. Germline lookup yields CDR1 SGHVS and CDR2 FNYEAQ. The CDR3 totals 16 residues. The germline V and J ends were trimmed by 4 bases and 2 bases, with 12 bases remaining between them.

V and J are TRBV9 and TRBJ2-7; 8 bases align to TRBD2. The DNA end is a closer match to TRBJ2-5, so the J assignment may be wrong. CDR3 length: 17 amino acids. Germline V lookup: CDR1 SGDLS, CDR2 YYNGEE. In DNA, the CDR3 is TGTGCCAGCAGTCCCCGGGGTAGCGGGGTAAGCAGACAGACCCAGTACTTC. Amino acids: CASSPRGSGVSRQTQYF.

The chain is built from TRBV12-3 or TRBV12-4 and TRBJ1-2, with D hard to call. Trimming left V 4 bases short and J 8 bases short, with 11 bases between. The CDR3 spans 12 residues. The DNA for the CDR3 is TGTGCCAGCAGTTCCGGCGCGGGGGGCTACACCTTC. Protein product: CASSSGAGGYTF.

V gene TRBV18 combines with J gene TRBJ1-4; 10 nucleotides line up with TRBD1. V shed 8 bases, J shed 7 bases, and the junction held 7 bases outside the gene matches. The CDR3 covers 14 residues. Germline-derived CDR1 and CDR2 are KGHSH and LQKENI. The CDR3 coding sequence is TGTGCCAGCGGCCCCCGGGACAGGGGTGAAAAACTGTTTTTT. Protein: CASGPRDRGEKLFF.

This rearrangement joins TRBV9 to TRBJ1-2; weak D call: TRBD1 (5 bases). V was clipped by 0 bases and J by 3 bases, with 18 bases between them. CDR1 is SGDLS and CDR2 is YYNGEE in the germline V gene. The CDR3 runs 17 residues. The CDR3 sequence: CASSVALWSGTDYGYTF. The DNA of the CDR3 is TGTGCCAGCAGCGTAGCCCTATGGTCAGGGACGGACTATGGCTACACCTTC.